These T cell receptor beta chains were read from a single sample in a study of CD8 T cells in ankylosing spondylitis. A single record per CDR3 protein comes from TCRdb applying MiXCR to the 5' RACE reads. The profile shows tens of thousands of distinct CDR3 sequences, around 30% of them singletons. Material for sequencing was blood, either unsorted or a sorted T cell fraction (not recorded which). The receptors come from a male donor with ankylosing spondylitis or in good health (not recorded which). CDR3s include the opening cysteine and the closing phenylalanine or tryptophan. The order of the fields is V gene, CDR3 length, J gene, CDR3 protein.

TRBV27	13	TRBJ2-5	CASSLVPVRTQYF
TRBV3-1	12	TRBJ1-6	CASSQDRHLLHF
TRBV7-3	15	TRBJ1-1	CASSLNGPMNTEAFF
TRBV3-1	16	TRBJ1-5	CASSQEDTVGNQPQHF
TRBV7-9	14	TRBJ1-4	CASSGWEGDEKLFF
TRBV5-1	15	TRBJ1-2	CASSTTGAVLHGYTF
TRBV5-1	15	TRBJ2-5	CASSLLQGLGETQYF
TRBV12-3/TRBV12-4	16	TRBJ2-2	CASDDRGRSNTGELFF
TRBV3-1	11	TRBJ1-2	CATAGNYGYTF
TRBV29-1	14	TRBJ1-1	CSVRDDGSNTEAFF
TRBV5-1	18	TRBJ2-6	CASSFLAGGQAGANVLTF
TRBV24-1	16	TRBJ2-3	CATSDSSERGTDTQYF
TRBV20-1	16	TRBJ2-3	CSARVMEDYRTDTQYF
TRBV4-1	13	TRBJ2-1	CASSPWVRDEQFF
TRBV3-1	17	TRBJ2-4	CASSQDHGGTAKNIQYF
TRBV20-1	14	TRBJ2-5	CSALKGQDQETQYF
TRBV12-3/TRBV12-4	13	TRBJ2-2	CASSLWGAAELFF
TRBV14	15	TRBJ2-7	CASSGVTSGSYEQYF
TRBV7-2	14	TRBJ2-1	CASSFRYSYNEQFF
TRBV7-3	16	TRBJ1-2	CASRGFSTVKNYGYTF
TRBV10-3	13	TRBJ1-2	CAISEDSRYGYTF
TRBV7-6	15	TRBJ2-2	CASSLAGGPTGELFF
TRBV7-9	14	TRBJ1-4	CASSGSGAGEKLFF
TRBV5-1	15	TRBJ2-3	CASSLEVAGEDTQYF
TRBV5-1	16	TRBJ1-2	CASSLADRAANYGYTF
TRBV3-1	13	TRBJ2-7	CASSQETVRRQYF
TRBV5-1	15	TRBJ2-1	CASRGLPSSYNEQFF
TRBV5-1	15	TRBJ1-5	CASSPGQGRDQPQHF
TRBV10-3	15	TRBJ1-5	CAISSGTGTDQPQHF
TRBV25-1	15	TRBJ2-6	CASSKSSSGANVLTF
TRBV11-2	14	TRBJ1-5	CASSLDREGQPQHF
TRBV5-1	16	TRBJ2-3	CASSFTQLPTLDTQYF
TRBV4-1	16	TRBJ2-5	CASSQGLAGGQETQYF
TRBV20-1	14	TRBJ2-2	CSATSGSVTGELFF
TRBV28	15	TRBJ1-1	CASSLGGQSVTEAFF
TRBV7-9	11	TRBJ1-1	CASSLTREAFF
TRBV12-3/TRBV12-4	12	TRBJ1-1	CASSEGFTEAFF
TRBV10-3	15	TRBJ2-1	CAISDEDYSYNEQFF
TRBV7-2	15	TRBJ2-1	CASSSTSGRYNEQFF
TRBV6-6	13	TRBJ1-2	CASSFYSRYGYTF
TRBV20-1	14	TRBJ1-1	CSASLVQFHTEAFF
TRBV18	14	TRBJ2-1	CAVKGQPLSSEQFF
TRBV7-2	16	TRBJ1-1	CASSLGTGYGNTEAFF
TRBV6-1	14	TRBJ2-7	CASSLSGATYEQYF
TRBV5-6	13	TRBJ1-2	CASRTGPDDGYTF
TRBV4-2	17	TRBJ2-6	CASSPPRVFSGANVLTF
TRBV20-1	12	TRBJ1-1	CLAGPGVTEAFF
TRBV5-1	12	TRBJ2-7	CASSAGDYEQYF